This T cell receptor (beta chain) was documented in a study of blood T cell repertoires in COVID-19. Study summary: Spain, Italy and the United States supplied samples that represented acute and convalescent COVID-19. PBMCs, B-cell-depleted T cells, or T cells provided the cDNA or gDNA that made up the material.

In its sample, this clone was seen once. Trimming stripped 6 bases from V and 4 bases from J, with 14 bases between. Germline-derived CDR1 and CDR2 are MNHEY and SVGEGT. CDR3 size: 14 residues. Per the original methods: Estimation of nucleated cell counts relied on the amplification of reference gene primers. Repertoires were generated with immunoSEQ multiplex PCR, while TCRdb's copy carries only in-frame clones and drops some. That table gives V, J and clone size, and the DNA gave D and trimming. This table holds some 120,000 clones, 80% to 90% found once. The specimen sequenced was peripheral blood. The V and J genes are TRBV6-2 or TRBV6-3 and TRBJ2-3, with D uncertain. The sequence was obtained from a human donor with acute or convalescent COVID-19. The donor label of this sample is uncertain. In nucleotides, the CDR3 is TGTGCCAGCAGCCCAAGCTCTCCCCCAGATACGCAGTATTTT. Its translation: CASSPSSPPDTQYF.